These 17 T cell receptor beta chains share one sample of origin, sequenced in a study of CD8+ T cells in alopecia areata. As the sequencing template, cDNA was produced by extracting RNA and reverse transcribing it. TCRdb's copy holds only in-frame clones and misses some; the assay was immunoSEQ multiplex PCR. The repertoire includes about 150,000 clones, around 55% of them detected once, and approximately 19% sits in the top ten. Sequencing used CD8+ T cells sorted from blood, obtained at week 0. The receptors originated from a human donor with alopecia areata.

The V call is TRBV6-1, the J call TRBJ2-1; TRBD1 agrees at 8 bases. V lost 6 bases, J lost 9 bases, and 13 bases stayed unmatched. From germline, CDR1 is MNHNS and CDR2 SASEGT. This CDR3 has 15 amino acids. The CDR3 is CASRTGTGGFGEQFF. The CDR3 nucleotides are TGTGCCAGCAGGACTGGAACAGGGGGGTTTGGTGAGCAGTTCTTC.

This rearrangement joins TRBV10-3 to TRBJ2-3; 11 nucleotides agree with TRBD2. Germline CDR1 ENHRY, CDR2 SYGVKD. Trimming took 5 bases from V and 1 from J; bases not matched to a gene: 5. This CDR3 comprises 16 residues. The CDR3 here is CAISPRGLAGTDTQYF. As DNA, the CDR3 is TGTGCCATCAGTCCTCGGGGACTAGCGGGCACAGATACGCAGTATTTT.

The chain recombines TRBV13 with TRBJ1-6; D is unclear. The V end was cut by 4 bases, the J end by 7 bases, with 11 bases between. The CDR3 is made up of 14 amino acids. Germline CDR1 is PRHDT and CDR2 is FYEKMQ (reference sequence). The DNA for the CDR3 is TGTGCCAGCAGCTCGGGGTTGGGGAATTCACCCCTCCACTTT. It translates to CASSSGLGNSPLHF.

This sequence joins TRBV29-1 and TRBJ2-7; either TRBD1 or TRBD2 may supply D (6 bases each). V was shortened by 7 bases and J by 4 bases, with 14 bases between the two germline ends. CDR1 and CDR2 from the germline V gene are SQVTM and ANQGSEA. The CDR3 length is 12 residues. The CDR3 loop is CSAEGGGYEQYF. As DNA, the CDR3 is TGCAGCGCTGAGGGGGGTGGTTACGAGCAGTACTTC.

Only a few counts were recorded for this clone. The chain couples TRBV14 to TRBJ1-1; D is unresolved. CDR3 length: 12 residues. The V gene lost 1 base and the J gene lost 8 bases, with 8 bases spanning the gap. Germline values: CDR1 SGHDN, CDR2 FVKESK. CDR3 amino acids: CASSQGPTEAFF. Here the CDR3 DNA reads TGTGCCAGCAGCCAAGGGCCGACCGAAGCTTTCTTT.

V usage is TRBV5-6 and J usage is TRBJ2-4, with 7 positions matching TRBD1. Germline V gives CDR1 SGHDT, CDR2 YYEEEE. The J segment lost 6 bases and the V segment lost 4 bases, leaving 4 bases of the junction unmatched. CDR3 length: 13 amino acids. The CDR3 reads CASSLGQINIQYF. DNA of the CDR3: TGTGCCAGCAGCCTGGGACAGATAAACATTCAGTACTTC.

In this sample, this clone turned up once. CDR3 bases: TGCGCCAGCAGCCAAGACGGTGTCGGAAACACTGAAGCTTTCTTT. Amino acids: CASSQDGVGNTEAFF. J is TRBJ1-1 and V is TRBV4-1; D gene uncertain. CDR3 length: 15 amino acids. V dropped 0 bases and J dropped 2 bases, with 10 bases sitting between them. The germline gives CDR1 MGHRA, CDR2 YSYEKL.

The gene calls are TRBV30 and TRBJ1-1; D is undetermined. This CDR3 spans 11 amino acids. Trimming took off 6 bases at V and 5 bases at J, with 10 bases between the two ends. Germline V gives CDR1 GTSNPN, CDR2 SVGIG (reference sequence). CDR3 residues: CACTTGTEAFF. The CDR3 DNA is TGTGCCTGCACCACTGGGACTGAAGCTTTCTTT.

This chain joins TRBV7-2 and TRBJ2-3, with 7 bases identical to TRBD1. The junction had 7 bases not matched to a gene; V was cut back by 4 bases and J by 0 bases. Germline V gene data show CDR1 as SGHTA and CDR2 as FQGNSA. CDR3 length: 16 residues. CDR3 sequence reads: CASSSGRDSSTDTQYF. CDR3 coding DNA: TGTGCCAGCAGCTCGGGTCGGGACAGTAGCACAGATACGCAGTATTTT.

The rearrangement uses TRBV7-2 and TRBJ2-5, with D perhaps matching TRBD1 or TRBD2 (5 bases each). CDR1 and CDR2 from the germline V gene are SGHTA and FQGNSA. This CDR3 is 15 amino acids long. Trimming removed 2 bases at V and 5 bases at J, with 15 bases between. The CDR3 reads CASSLTFGGLETQYF. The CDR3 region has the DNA TGTGCCAGCAGCTTAACGTTTGGGGGTCTCGAGACCCAGTACTTC.

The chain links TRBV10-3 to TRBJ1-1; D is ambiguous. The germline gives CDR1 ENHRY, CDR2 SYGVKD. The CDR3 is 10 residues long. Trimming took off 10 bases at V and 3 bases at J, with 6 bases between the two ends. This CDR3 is CATGDTEAFF. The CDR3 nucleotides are TGTGCCACCGGCGACACTGAAGCTTTCTTT.

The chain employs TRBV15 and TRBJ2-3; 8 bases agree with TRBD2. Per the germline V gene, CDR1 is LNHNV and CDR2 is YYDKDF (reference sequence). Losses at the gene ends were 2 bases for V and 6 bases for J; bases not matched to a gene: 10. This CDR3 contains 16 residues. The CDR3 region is CATSRRGAGVGDTQYF. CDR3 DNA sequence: TGTGCCACCAGCAGACGAGGAGCGGGGGTAGGGGATACGCAGTATTTT.

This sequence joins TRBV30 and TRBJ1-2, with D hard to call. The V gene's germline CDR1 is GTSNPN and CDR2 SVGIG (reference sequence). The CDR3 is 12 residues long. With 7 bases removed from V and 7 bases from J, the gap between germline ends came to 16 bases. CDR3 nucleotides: TGTGCCTCGGACGATCACCCTAGTGGCTACACCTTC. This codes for CASDDHPSGYTF.

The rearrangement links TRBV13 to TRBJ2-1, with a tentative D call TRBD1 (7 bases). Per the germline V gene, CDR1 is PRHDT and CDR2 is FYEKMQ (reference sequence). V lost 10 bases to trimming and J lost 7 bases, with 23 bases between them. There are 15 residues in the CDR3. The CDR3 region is CATLEGAGFENEQFF. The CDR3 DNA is TGTGCCACCTTAGAGGGGGCGGGGTTTGAAAATGAGCAGTTCTTC.

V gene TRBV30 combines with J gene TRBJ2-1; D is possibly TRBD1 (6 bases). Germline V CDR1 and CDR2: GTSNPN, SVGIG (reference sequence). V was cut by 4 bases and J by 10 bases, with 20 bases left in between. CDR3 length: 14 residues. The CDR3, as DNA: TGTGCCTGGACTACAGGGTCCGGGTTCAACGAGCAGTTCTTC. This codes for CAWTTGSGFNEQFF.

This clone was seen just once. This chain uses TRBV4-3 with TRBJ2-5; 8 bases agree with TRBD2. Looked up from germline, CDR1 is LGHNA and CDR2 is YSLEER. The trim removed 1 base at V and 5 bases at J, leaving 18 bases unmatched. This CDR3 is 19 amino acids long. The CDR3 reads CASSQGQAGVSLAFETQYF. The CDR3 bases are TGCGCCAGCAGCCAAGGTCAAGCGGGGGTCTCCTTGGCCTTTGAGACCCAGTACTTC.

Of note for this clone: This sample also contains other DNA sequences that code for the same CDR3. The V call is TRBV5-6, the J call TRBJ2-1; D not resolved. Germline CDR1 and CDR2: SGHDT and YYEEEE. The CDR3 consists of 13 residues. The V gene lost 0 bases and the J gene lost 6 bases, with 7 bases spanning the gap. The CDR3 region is CASSLGAGNEQFF. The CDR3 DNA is TGTGCCAGCAGCTTGGGAGCAGGCAATGAGCAGTTCTTC.